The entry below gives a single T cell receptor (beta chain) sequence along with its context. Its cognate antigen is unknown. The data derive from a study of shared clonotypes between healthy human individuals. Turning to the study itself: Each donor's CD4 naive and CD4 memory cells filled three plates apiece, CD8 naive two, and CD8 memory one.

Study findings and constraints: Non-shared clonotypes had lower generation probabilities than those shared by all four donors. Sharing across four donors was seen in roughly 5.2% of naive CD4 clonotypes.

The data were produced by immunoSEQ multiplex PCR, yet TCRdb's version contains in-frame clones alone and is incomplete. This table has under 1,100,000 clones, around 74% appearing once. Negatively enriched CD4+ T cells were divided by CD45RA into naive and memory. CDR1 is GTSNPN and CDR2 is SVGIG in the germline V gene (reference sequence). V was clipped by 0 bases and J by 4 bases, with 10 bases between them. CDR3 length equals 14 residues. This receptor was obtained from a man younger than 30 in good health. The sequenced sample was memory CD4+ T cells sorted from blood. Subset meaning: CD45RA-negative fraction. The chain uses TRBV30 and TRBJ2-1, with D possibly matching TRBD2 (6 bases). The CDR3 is CAWSVWGLYNEQFF. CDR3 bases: TGTGCCTGGAGTGTCTGGGGACTGTACAATGAGCAGTTCTTC.